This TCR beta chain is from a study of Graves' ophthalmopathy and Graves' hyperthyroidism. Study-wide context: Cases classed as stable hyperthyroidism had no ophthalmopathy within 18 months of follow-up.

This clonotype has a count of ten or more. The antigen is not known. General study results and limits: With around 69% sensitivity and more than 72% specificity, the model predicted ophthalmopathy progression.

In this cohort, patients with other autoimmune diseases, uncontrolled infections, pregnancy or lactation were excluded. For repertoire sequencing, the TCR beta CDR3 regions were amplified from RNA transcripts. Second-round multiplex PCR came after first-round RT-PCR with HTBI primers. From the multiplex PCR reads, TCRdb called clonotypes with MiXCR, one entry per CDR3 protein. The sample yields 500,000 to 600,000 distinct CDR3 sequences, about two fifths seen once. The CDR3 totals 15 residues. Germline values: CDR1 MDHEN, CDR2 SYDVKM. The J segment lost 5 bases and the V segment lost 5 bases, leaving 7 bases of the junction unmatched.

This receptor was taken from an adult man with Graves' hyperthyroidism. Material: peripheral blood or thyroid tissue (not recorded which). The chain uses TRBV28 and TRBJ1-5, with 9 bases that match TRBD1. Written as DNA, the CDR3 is TGTGCCAGCAGTCTACAGGGGGCGGCCCATCAGCCCCAGCATTTT. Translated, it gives CASSLQGAAHQPQHF.